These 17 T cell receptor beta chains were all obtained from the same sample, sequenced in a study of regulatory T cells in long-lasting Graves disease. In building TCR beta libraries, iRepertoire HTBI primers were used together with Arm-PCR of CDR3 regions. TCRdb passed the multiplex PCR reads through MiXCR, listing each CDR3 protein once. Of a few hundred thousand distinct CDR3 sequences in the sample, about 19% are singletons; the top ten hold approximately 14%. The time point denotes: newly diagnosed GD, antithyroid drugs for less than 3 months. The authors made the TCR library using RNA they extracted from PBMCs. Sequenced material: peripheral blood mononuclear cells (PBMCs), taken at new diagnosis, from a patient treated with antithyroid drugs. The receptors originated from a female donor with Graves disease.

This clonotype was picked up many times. CDR3 sequence reads: CSVKQGAGDTQYF. CDR3 coding DNA: TGCAGCGTCAAACAGGGGGCAGGAGATACGCAGTATTTT. V and J are TRBV29-1 and TRBJ2-3; 9 bases are shared with TRBD1. This CDR3 has 13 amino acids. V dropped 6 bases and J dropped 5; count of bases not matched to a gene: 6. Germline V gene data show CDR1 as SQVTM and CDR2 as ANQGSEA.

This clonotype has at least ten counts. The CDR3 DNA is TGTGCCAGCAGCCCGGTGGGGCGGCGTGTCACAGATACGCAGTATTTT. It codes for CASSPVGRRVTDTQYF. V usage is TRBV7-9 and J usage is TRBJ2-3; D may be TRBD1 (5 bases). The CDR3 runs 16 residues. Germline V gene lookup returns CDR1 SEHNR and CDR2 FQNEAQ (reference sequence). V was shortened by 5 bases and J by 2 bases, with 17 bases between the two germline ends.

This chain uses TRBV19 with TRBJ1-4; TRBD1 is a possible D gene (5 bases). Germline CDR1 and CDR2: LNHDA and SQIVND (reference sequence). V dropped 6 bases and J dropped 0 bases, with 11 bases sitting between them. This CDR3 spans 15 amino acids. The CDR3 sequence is CASRTDPATNEKLFF. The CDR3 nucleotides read TGTGCCAGTAGGACAGACCCTGCAACTAATGAAAAACTGTTTTTT.

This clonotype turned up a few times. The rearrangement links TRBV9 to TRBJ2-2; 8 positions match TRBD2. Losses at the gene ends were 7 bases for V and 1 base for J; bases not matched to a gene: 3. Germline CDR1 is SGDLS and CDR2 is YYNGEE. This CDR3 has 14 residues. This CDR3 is CASGTSGNTGELFF. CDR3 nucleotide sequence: TGTGCCAGCGGTACTAGCGGGAACACCGGGGAGCTGTTTTTT.

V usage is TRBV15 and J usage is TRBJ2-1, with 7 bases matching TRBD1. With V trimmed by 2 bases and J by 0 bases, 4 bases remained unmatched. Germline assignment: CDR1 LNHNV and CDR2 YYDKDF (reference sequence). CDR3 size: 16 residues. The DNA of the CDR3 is TGTGCCACCAGCAGACGGACAGGCAGCTCCTACAATGAGCAGTTCTTC. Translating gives CATSRRTGSSYNEQFF.

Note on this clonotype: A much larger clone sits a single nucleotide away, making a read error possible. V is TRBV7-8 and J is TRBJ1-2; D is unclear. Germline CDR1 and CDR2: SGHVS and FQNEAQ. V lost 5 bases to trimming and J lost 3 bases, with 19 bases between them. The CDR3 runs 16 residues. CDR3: CASSPRAVSQYYGYTF. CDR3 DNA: TGTGCCAGCAGCCCACGGGCTGTCTCGCAGTACTATGGCTACACCTTC.

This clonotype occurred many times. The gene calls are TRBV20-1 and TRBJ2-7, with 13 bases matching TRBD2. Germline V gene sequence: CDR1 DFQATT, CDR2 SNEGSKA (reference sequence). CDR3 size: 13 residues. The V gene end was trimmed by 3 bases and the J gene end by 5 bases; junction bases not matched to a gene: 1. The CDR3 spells CSARGLAGNEQYF. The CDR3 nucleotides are TGCAGTGCTAGGGGACTAGCGGGAAACGAGCAGTACTTC.

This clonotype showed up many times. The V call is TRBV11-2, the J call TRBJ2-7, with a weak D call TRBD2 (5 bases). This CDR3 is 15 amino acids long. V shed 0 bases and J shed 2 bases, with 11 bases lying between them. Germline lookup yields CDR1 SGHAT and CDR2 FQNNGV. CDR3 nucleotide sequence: TGTGCCAGCAGCTTAGAACTAGGGTCGACCTACGAGCAGTACTTC. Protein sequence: CASSLELGSTYEQYF.

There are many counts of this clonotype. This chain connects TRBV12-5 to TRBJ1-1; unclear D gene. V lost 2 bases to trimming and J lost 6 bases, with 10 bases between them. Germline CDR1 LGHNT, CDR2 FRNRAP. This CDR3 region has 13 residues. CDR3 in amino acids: CASGLPHQPEAFF. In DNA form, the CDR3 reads TGTGCTAGTGGTTTGCCGCATCAGCCTGAAGCTTTCTTT. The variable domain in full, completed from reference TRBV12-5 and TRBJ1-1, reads DARVTQTPRHKVTEMGQEVTMRCQPILGHNTVFWYRQTMMQGLELLAYFRNRAPLDDSGMPKDRFSAEMPDATLATLKIQPSEPRDSAVYFCASGLPHQPEAFFGQGTRLTVV.

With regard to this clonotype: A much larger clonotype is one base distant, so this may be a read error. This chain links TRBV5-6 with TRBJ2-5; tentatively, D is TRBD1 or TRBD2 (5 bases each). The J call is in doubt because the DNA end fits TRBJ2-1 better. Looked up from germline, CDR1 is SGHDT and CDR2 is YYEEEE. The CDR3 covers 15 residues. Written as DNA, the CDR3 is TGTGCCAGCAGCTGGTTTTATCTGGGACGCGATGAGCAGTTCTTC. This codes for CASSWFYLGRDEQFF.

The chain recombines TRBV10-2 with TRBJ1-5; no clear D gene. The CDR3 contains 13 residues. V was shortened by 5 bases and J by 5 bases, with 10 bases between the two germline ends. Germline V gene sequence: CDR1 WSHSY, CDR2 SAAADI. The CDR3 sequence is CASSRLWDQPQHF. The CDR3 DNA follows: TGCGCCAGCAGTCGTTTGTGGGATCAGCCCCAGCATTTT.

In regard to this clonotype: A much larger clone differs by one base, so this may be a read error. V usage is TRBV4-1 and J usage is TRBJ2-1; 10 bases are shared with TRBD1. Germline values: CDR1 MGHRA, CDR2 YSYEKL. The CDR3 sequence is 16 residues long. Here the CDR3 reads CARSQGQGTLYNEQFF. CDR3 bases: TGCGCCCGCAGCCAGGGACAGGGGACACTCTACAATGAGCAGTTCTTC.

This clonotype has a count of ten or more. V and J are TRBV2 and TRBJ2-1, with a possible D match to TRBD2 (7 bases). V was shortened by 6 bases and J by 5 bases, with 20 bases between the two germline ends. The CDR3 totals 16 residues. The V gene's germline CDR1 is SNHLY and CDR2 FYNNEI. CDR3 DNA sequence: TGTGCCAGCAGGCCCCAAGGAGGGGGGGCCAACAATGAGCAGTTCTTC. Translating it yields CASRPQGGGANNEQFF. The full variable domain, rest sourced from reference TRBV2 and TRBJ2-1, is EPEVTQTPSHQVTQMGQEVILRCVPISNHLYFYWYRQILGQKVEFLVSFYNNEISEKSEIFDDQFSVERPDGSNFTLKIRSTKLEDSAMYFCASRPQGGGANNEQFFGPGTRLTVL.

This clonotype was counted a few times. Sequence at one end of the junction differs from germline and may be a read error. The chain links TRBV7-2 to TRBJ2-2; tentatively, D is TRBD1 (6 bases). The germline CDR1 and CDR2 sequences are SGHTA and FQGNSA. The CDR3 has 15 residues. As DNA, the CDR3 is TGTGCCAGCAGCTTAGCTAAAACAGGGTCCGGGGAGCCGTTTTTT. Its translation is CASSLAKTGSGEPFF.

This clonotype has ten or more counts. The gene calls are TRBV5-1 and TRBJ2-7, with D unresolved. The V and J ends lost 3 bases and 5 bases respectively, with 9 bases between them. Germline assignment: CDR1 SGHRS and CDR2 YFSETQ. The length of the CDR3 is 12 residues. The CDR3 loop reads CASSWPDDEQYF. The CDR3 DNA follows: TGCGCCAGCAGCTGGCCGGACGACGAGCAGTACTTC. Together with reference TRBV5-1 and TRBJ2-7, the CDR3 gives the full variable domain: KAGVTQTPRYLIKTRGQQVTLSCSPISGHRSVSWYQQTPGQGLQFLFEYFSETQRNKGNFPGRFSGRQFSNSRSEMNVSTLELGDSALYLCASSWPDDEQYFGPGTRLTVT.

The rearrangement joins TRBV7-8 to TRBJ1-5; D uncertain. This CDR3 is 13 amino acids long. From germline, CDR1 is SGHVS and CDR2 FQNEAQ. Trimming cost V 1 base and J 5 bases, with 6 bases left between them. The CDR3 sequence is CASSLDIHQPQHF. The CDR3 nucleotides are TGTGCCAGCAGCTTAGACATTCATCAGCCCCAGCATTTT.

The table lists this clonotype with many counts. For the CDR3, the DNA is TGTGCCAGCATCCCCGGGGGAGGGGGCGCATATACGCAGTATTTT. It yields the protein CASIPGGGGAYTQYF. The gene calls are TRBV12-3 or TRBV12-4 and TRBJ2-3; D possibly uses TRBD1 or TRBD2 (7 bases each). Trimming removed 7 bases at V and 7 bases at J, with 21 bases between. CDR3 length: 15 residues.